This T cell receptor (beta chain) was sequenced in a study of T cells in localized non-small cell lung cancer. Broader study findings: There was an association of higher blood T cell density with longer overall survival.

With regard to this clone: Its matching antigen is unknown.

Germline CDR1 and CDR2: SNHLY and FYNNEI. The CDR3 runs to 14 residues. V was shortened by 7 bases and J by 5 bases, with 15 bases between the two germline ends. Sequenced by immunoSEQ multiplex PCR; TCRdb stores in-frame clones only, minus some. This sample has roughly 30,000 clones, with about 80% found just once. The origin of this receptor is a man aged 35 to 69 with stage III lung adenocarcinoma. This chain joins TRBV2 and TRBJ2-1; tentative D call: TRBD1 (6 bases). The input for sequencing was peripheral blood mononuclear cells, taken before any cancer treatment. The CDR3 coding sequence is TGTGCCAGCACCGAAGGGGGTTACGACAATGAGCAGTTCTTC. It encodes CASTEGGYDNEQFF.